This paragraph covers one TCR beta chain sequence. cDNA synthesis was performed in eight separate reactions for each sample. TCRalpha and TCRbeta cDNA went through two nested PCRs of around 15 and 9 cycles. TCRdb re-called the 5' RACE reads, yielding one record per CDR3 amino acid sequence without DNA. The sample totals some 160,000 distinct CDR3 sequences. This sample stems from a study of monozygotic twins with inflammatory bowel disease. Germline values: CDR1 MNHEY, CDR2 SMNVEV (reference sequence). The CDR3 is made up of 13 amino acids. This receptor was obtained from a human donor with ulcerative colitis or Crohn's disease, or a healthy co-twin of an affected twin (not recorded which). The specimen was blood. The V gene is TRBV27, the J gene TRBJ2-2. CDR3 region: CASSKSYTGELFF.